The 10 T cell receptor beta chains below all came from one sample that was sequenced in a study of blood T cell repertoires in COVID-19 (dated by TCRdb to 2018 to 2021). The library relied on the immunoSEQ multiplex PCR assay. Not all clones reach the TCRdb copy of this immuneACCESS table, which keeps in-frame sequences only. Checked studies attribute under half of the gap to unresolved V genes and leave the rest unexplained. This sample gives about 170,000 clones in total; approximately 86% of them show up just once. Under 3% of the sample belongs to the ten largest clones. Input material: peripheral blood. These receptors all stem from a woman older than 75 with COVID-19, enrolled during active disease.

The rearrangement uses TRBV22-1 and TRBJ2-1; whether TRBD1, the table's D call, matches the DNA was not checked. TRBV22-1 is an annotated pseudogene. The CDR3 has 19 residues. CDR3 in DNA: TGTCCTGGGAGCGAGAGCATGACAGGGCCTAGGGGGTCCTACAATGAGCAGTTCTTC. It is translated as CPGSESMTGPRGSYNEQFF.

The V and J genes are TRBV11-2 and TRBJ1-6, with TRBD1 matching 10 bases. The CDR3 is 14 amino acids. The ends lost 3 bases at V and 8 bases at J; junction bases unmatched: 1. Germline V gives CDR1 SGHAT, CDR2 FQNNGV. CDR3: CASSLGQGHSPLHF. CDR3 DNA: TGTGCCAGCAGCTTGGGACAGGGGCATTCACCCCTCCACTTT.

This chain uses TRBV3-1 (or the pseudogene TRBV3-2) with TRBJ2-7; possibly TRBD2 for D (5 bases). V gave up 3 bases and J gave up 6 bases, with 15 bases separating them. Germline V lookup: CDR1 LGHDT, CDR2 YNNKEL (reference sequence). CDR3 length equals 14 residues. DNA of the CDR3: TGTGCCAGCAGCCATGGTAGTAGCGTGGTCGAGCAGTACTTC. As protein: CASSHGSSVVEQYF.

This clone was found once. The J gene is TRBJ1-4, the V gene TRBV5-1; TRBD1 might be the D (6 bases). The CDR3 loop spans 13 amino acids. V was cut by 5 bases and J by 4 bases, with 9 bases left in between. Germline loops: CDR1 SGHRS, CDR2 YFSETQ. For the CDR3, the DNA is TGCGCCAGCAGACAGGGAATTAATGAAAAACTGTTTTTT. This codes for CASRQGINEKLFF.

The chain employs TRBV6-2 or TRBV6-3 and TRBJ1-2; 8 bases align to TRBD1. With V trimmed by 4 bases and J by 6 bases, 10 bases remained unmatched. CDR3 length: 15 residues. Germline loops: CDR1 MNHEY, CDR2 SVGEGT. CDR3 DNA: TGTGCCAGCAGTTCGGGACAGGCTCGGGTTGATGGCTACACCTTC. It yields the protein CASSSGQARVDGYTF.

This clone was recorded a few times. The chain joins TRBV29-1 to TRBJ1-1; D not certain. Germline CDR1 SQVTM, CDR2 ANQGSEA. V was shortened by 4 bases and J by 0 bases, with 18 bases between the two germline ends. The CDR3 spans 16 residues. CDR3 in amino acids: CSVVRLGRSMNTEAFF. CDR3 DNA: TGCAGCGTTGTACGGTTGGGGAGATCAATGAACACTGAAGCTTTCTTT.

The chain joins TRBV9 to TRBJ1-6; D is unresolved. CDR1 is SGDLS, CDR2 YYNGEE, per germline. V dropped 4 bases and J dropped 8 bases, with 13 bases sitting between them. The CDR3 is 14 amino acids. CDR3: CASSPYGGDSPLHF. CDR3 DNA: TGTGCCAGCAGCCCTTATGGCGGGGATTCACCCCTCCACTTT.

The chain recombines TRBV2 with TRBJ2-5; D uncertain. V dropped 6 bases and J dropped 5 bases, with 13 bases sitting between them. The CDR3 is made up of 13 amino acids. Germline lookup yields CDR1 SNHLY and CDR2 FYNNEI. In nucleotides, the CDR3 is TGTGCCAGCAGCCCCGATCTTAGCGAGACCCAGTACTTC. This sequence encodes CASSPDLSETQYF.

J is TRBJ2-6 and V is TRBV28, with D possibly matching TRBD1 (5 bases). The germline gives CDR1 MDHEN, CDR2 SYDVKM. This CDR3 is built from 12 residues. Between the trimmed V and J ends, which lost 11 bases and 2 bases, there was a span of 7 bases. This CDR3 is CASRAGANVLTF. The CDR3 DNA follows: TGTGCCTCCAGGGCTGGGGCCAACGTCCTGACTTTC.

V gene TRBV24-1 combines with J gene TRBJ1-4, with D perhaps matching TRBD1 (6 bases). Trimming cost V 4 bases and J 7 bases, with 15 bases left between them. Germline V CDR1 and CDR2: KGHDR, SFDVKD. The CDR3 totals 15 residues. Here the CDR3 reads CATSDPQGEGEKLFF. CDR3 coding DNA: TGTGCCACCAGTGACCCACAGGGAGAGGGTGAAAAACTGTTTTTT.